The text below deals with one T cell receptor (beta chain). The antigen is not known. The source of the sample is a study of CD8 T cells in Susac syndrome. Study-level points and caveats: Acknowledgment was made by the study that its TCR sequencing and HLA analysis involved a relatively small number of individuals.

The CDR3 is 16 residues long. V lost 3 bases, J lost 2 bases, and 10 bases stayed unmatched. When the RNA was reverse transcribed, random hexamers were used with an input of 0.5 to 1 ug. TCRdb redid the calling of the immunoSEQ multiplex PCR reads with MiXCR, one entry per CDR3 protein. The sample has tens of thousands of distinct CDR3 sequences, roughly 94% seen once. The sequencing sample was made of CD8+ T cells from PBMCs. The chain uses TRBV12-3 or TRBV12-4 and TRBJ2-7, with TRBD2 identical over 7 bases. The receptor was isolated from a human donor in good health. The DNA for the CDR3 is TGTGCCAGCAGTTTGGAGCGTGGGGCGGGGGCCTACGAGCAGTACGTC. It codes for CASSLERGAGAYEQYV.